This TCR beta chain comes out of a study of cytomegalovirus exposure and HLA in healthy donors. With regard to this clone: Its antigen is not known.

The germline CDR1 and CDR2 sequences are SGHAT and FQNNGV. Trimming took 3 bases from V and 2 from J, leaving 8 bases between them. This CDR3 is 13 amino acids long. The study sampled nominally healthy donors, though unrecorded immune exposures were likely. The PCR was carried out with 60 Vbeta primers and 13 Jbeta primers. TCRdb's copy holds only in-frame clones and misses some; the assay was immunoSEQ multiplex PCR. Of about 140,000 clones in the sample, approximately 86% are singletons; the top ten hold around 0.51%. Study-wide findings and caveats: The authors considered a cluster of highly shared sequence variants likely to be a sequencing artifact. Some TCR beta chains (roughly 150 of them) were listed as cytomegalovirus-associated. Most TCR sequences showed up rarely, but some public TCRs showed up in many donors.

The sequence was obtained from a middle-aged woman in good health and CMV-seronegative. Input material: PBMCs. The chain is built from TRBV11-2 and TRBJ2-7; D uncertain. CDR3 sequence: CASSFEAAYEQYF. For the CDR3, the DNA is TGTGCCAGCAGCTTCGAGGCTGCCTACGAGCAGTACTTC.